These 32 T cell receptor beta chains were sequenced from one sample in a study of chemoradiotherapy in HPV16-positive cancers. Profiled with immunoSEQ multiplex PCR; TCRdb holds only in-frame clones, not every one. The data hold about 10,000 clones, with about three quarters observed a single time. The starting material was tumor tissue, obtained from a patient who underwent chemoradiotherapy. Source of these receptors: a human donor with HPV-associated anogenital cancer.

The chain links TRBV5-4 to TRBJ1-6; D gene unclear. Germline V lookup: CDR1 SGHNT, CDR2 YYREEE (reference sequence). V dropped 4 bases and J dropped 7 bases, with 12 bases sitting between them. This CDR3 comprises 14 residues. CDR3: CASSPAGNNSPLHF. For the CDR3, the DNA is TGTGCCAGCAGCCCGGCCGGGAACAATTCACCCCTCCACTTT.

The V call is TRBV5-1, the J call TRBJ2-7; D is possibly TRBD2 (6 bases). The CDR3 sequence is 16 residues long. V lost 5 bases and J lost 0, with 18 bases in between. Germline lookup yields CDR1 SGHRS and CDR2 YFSETQ. This chain's CDR3 is CASRLDAGSSSYEQYF. Here the CDR3 DNA reads TGCGCCAGCAGGCTCGATGCGGGATCGAGCTCCTACGAGCAGTACTTC.

The rearrangement joins TRBV10-2 to TRBJ1-5; 12 bases are a match to TRBD1. CDR1 is WSHSY, CDR2 SAAADI, per germline. Trimming took 6 bases from V and 7 from J; bases not matched to a gene: 4. The CDR3 spans 14 residues. CDR3 in DNA: TGCGCCAGCAGCGGGACAGGGGGCCAACAGCCCCAGCATTTT. Its protein is CASSGTGGQQPQHF.

This chain links TRBV6-5 with TRBJ2-7; D uncertain. The V and J ends lost 5 bases and 7 bases respectively, with 18 bases between them. CDR3 length: 14 residues. The V gene's germline CDR1 is MNHEY and CDR2 SVGAGI. CDR3 amino acids: CASSPRPLEWEQYF. The CDR3 nucleotides are TGTGCCAGCAGTCCTCGGCCCCTCGAATGGGAGCAGTACTTC.

The J gene is TRBJ1-2, the V gene TRBV18, with TRBD1 matching 7 bases. CDR3 length: 14 amino acids. From germline, CDR1 is KGHSH and CDR2 LQKENI. V lost 3 bases and J lost 2; bases outside the gene matches: 3. The DNA for the CDR3 is TGTGCCAGCTCACCGCAGACAGGGAACTATGGCTACACCTTC. Its translation is CASSPQTGNYGYTF.

V and J are TRBV27 and TRBJ1-1; D may be TRBD1 (6 bases). Germline-derived CDR1 and CDR2 are MNHEY and SMNVEV (reference sequence). The germline V and J ends were trimmed by 5 bases and 7 bases, with 23 bases remaining between them. This CDR3 comprises 16 residues. The CDR3 here is CASSPYRANTPDEAFF. As DNA, the CDR3 is TGTGCCAGCAGTCCGTACAGGGCGAATACGCCCGATGAAGCTTTCTTT.

A single count supports this clone. This chain connects TRBV4-1 to TRBJ2-5; tentatively, D is TRBD1 or TRBD2 (5 bases each). CDR1 MGHRA and CDR2 YSYEKL come from the germline V gene. Trimming left V 0 bases short and J 2 bases short, with 13 bases between. This CDR3 has 16 amino acids. The CDR3 here is CASSQDGPGRQETQYF. DNA of the CDR3: TGCGCCAGCAGCCAAGACGGACCGGGGCGTCAAGAGACCCAGTACTTC.

The genes are TRBV6-5 and TRBJ1-1; 9 bases agree with TRBD1. The CDR3 runs 13 residues. The V and J ends lost 6 bases and 4 bases, in that order; junction bases with no gene match: 3. Germline V CDR1 and CDR2: MNHEY, SVGAGI. The CDR3 DNA reads as TGTGCCAGCAGAAAACAGGGGGCCACTGAAGCTTTCTTT. This sequence encodes CASRKQGATEAFF.

The V gene is TRBV5-1, the J gene TRBJ1-2; 7 nucleotides line up with TRBD1. The junction had 7 bases not matched to a gene; V was cut back by 0 bases and J by 5 bases. Germline CDR1 reads SGHRS; CDR2 reads YFSETQ. The CDR3 length is 15 residues. The DNA for the CDR3 is TGCGCCAGCAGCTTGGACGACAGGGCAGTTTATGGCTACACCTTC. Residues: CASSLDDRAVYGYTF.

V and J are TRBV5-6 and TRBJ2-7; the match to TRBD2 covers 8 bases. This CDR3 has 15 residues. Germline assignment: CDR1 SGHDT and CDR2 YYEEEE. The trim removed 4 bases at V and 6 bases at J, leaving 12 bases unmatched. Here the CDR3 reads CASSLARGGRREQYF. In DNA form, the CDR3 reads TGTGCCAGCAGCCTGGCTCGGGGGGGAAGACGCGAGCAGTACTTC.

V is TRBV5-8 and J is TRBJ1-3, with no clear D. V was pared by 2 bases and J by 4 bases, with 13 bases between. This CDR3 spans 15 amino acids. CDR1 is SGHTS, CDR2 YDEGEE, per germline. CDR3 nucleotides: TGTGCCAGCAGCTTTGGTGGAACGGGAGGAAACACCATATATTTT. This sequence encodes CASSFGGTGGNTIYF.

The chain uses TRBV19 and TRBJ2-1, with 16 positions matching TRBD2. The ends lost 6 bases at V and 7 bases at J; junction bases unmatched: 9. The CDR3 sequence is 17 residues long. The V gene's germline CDR1 is LNHDA and CDR2 SQIVND (reference sequence). CDR3 amino acids: CASRPPGLAGGRNEQFF. The CDR3 nucleotides read TGTGCCAGTAGACCTCCGGGACTAGCGGGGGGGCGGAATGAGCAGTTCTTC.

In its sample, this clone was seen once. The gene calls are TRBV15 and TRBJ1-5; D gene ambiguous. The ends were cut back, 6 bases at V and 0 bases at J, with 9 bases in the middle. This CDR3 comprises 14 residues. Germline CDR1 LNHNV, CDR2 YYDKDF (reference sequence). The CDR3 sequence: CATSRPYSNQPQHF. DNA for the CDR3: TGTGCCACCAGTCGGCCCTATAGCAATCAGCCCCAGCATTTT.

The chain uses TRBV7-7 and TRBJ2-7, with 8 bases aligning to TRBD1. V dropped 2 bases and J dropped 4; count of bases not matched to a gene: 7. Germline-derived CDR1 and CDR2 are SSHAT and FNYEAQ (reference sequence). The CDR3 totals 15 residues. The DNA for the CDR3 is TGTGCCAGCAGCTTAAGGCAGGGGGCAGATTACGAGCAGTACTTC. Its protein is CASSLRQGADYEQYF.

The V and J genes are TRBV10-2 and TRBJ1-1; 7 nucleotides align to TRBD1. CDR1 WSHSY and CDR2 SAAADI come from the germline V gene. Trimming at V came to 5 bases and at J to 2 bases, leaving 5 bases not matched to a gene. The CDR3 contains 14 residues. The CDR3 loop is CASSRDSQNTEAFF. Here the CDR3 DNA reads TGCGCCAGCAGTAGGGACAGTCAAAACACTGAAGCTTTCTTT.

The chain combines TRBV19 with TRBJ1-5; TRBD1 aligns across 7 bases. Germline lookup yields CDR1 LNHDA and CDR2 SQIVND (reference sequence). J was trimmed by 4 bases and V by 9 bases; bases with no gene match: 15. The CDR3 is made up of 16 amino acids. The CDR3 spells CASRGGRGPSNQPQHF. Written as DNA, the CDR3 is TGTGCCAGCAGAGGGGGCAGGGGCCCTAGTAATCAGCCCCAGCATTTT. The complete variable domain, with remaining parts taken from reference TRBV19 and TRBJ1-5, reads DGGITQSPKYLFRKEGQNVTLSCEQNLNHDAMYWYRQDPGQGLRLIYYSQIVNDFQKGDIAEGYSVSREKKESFPLTVTSAQKNPTAFYLCASRGGRGPSNQPQHFGDGTRLSIL.

The chain is built from TRBV5-1 and TRBJ2-3, with TRBD2 identical over 13 bases. J gave up 1 base and V 1 base, and 12 bases lay outside the gene matches. The CDR3 is 20 amino acids. CDR1 is SGHRS and CDR2 is YFSETQ in the germline V gene. The CDR3 here is CASSLSGTSGGASGTDTQYF. In DNA form, the CDR3 reads TGCGCCAGCAGCTTGTCCGGAACTAGCGGGGGGGCCAGTGGCACAGATACGCAGTATTTT.

The V call is TRBV4-2, the J call TRBJ2-4; D remains unclear. This CDR3 is 16 amino acids long. The V end was cut by 0 bases, the J end by 0 bases, with 9 bases between. Germline V gene sequence: CDR1 LGHNA, CDR2 YNFKEQ. For the CDR3, the DNA is TGTGCCAGCAGCCAAGAACAGCAATTAGCCAAAAACATTCAGTACTTC. Translating it yields CASSQEQQLAKNIQYF.

DNA for the CDR3: TGTGCCAGTAGTATAGTCTACACCGGGGAGCTGTTTTTT. Translating it yields CASSIVYTGELFF. The chain links TRBV19 to TRBJ2-2; D unclear. CDR1 is LNHDA, CDR2 SQIVND, per germline (reference sequence). This CDR3 region has 13 residues. V shed 1 base and J shed 3 bases, with 3 bases lying between them.

The genes are TRBV18 and TRBJ2-3, with D hard to call. V lost 6 bases and J 0 bases, leaving 7 bases between the germline ends. The CDR3 is made up of 13 amino acids. Germline V gene sequence: CDR1 KGHSH, CDR2 LQKENI. The CDR3 DNA sequence: TGTGCCAGCTCGCAACGTAGCACAGATACGCAGTATTTT. The encoded protein is CASSQRSTDTQYF.

This clone was seen a few times. V and J are TRBV7-8 and TRBJ2-7, with D possibly TRBD1 on 6 matching bases. The CDR3 sequence is 15 residues long. Trimming removed 2 bases at V and 4 bases at J, with 15 bases between. Germline V CDR1 and CDR2: SGHVS, FQNEAQ. CDR3 region: CASSLPLETGYEQYF. The DNA for the CDR3 is TGTGCCAGCAGCTTACCCCTCGAGACAGGATACGAGCAGTACTTC.

This clone was detected a few times. V and J are TRBV27 and TRBJ1-1; 10 bases fit TRBD1. Trimming removed 4 bases from V and 4 bases from J; junction bases left unmatched: 3. Germline values: CDR1 MNHEY, CDR2 SMNVEV (reference sequence). CDR3 length equals 14 residues. The CDR3 coding sequence is TGTGCCAGCAGTTCCCGGGACAGGGGCACTGAAGCTTTCTTT. Protein: CASSSRDRGTEAFF.

The chain carries TRBV2 and TRBJ2-7; either TRBD1 or TRBD2 may fit D (5 bases each). The CDR3 covers 15 residues. V was trimmed by 1 base and J by 6 bases, leaving 16 bases between them. The germline V gene encodes CDR1 SNHLY and CDR2 FYNNEI. In nucleotides, the CDR3 is TGTGCCAGCAGTGAAGTAATAGGGACCTCTCGCGAGCAGTACTTC. Translated, it gives CASSEVIGTSREQYF. Drawing the rest from reference TRBV2 and TRBJ2-7, the complete variable domain is EPEVTQTPSHQVTQMGQEVILRCVPISNHLYFYWYRQILGQKVEFLVSFYNNEISEKSEIFDDQFSVERPDGSNFTLKIRSTKLEDSAMYFCASSEVIGTSREQYFGPGTRLTVT.

V and J are TRBV19 and TRBJ1-2, with 12 bases identical to TRBD1. V dropped 5 bases and J dropped 7; count of bases not matched to a gene: 2. CDR1 LNHDA and CDR2 SQIVND come from the germline V gene (reference sequence). CDR3 size: 13 residues. CDR3 nucleotides: TGTGCCAGTAGTTGGGACAGGGGGCTTGGCTACACCTTC. Protein sequence: CASSWDRGLGYTF.

This clone was recorded once. V is TRBV28 and J is TRBJ2-7; D not certain. With 8 bases removed from V and 2 bases from J, the gap between germline ends came to 13 bases. In germline, CDR1 is MDHEN, CDR2 SYDVKM. CDR3 length: 13 amino acids. CDR3 bases: TGTGCCAGCTCGAGGAATTCGCCCTACGAGCAGTACTTC. It codes for CASSRNSPYEQYF.

The chain recombines TRBV6-5 with TRBJ2-1; D is perhaps TRBD1 or TRBD2 (5 bases each). CDR1 and CDR2 (germline): MNHEY, SVGAGI. Trimming shortened V by 4 bases and J by 3 bases, and 7 bases separated the two germline ends. The CDR3 consists of 13 residues. CDR3 in amino acids: CASSWDGYNEQFF. CDR3 DNA: TGTGCCAGCAGTTGGGACGGCTACAATGAGCAGTTCTTC.

The chain combines TRBV7-7 with TRBJ2-3, with D perhaps matching TRBD1 or TRBD2 (5 bases each). The V and J ends lost 0 bases and 2 bases respectively, with 6 bases between them. This CDR3 is 14 amino acids long. Germline V lookup: CDR1 SSHAT, CDR2 FNYEAQ (reference sequence). In nucleotides, the CDR3 is TGTGCCAGCAGCTTAGCGGGGGACACAGATACGCAGTATTTT. Translation gives CASSLAGDTDTQYF.

The chain carries TRBV18 and TRBJ2-1, with no clear D. The V end was cut by 4 bases, the J end by 7 bases, with 5 bases between. Germline CDR1 is KGHSH and CDR2 is LQKENI. The CDR3 runs 11 residues. In DNA form, the CDR3 reads TGTGCCAGCTCACGAGATAATGAGCAGTTCTTC. Residues: CASSRDNEQFF.

This chain joins TRBV18 and TRBJ2-7, with TRBD1 as a possible D gene (6 bases). The CDR3 is 15 amino acids. V lost 3 bases and J 2 bases, leaving 14 bases between the germline ends. Germline V gene data show CDR1 as KGHSH and CDR2 as LQKENI. The CDR3 coding sequence is TGTGCCAGCTCACCTGACAGGCTAGGTGCCTACGAGCAGTACTTC. It specifies CASSPDRLGAYEQYF.

This clone was seen more than once but under ten times. This chain links TRBV7-9 with TRBJ2-3; D remains unclear. CDR3 length: 13 residues. The germline gives CDR1 SEHNR, CDR2 FQNEAQ (reference sequence). Between the trimmed V and J ends, which lost 0 bases and 4 bases, there was a span of 5 bases. The CDR3 bases are TGTGCCAGCAGCTTAGCCGTCGCAGATACGCAGTATTTT. This translates into CASSLAVADTQYF.

The chain employs TRBV19 and TRBJ1-5, with 10 bases aligning to TRBD1. Trimming took 6 bases from V and 4 from J; bases not matched to a gene: 0. The CDR3 is 13 amino acids. Germline lookup yields CDR1 LNHDA and CDR2 SQIVND (reference sequence). The chain's CDR3 is CASRGQGNQPQHF. DNA of the CDR3: TGTGCCAGTAGGGGACAGGGGAATCAGCCCCAGCATTTT.

The rearrangement uses TRBV2 and TRBJ1-4; D is ambiguous. This CDR3 contains 12 residues. V was shortened by 4 bases and J by 6 bases, with 6 bases between the two germline ends. Per germline, CDR1 SNHLY and CDR2 FYNNEI. DNA for the CDR3: TGTGCCAGCAGTGCGGTGGATGAAAAACTGTTTTTT. This codes for CASSAVDEKLFF.